The clone carrying this TCR beta chain was seen many times. This record comes from a study of T-cell reconstitution after alpha-beta-depleted transplantation in children. The TCRbeta library was prepared with unique molecular identifiers. TCRdb redid the calling of the PCR reads with MiXCR, one entry per CDR3 protein. The sample includes 600,000 to 700,000 distinct CDR3 sequences, 16% of them seen just once. The sample was PBMCs from the stem cell graft donor, taken from the stem cell graft. This receptor was taken from a human donor who donated a stem cell graft to a child with acute myeloid leukemia.

The CDR3 loop is CSASPRGMPYNEQFF. The CDR3 DNA follows: TGCAGTGCTTCACCCCGGGGTATGCCCTACAATGAGCAGTTCTTC. The genes are TRBV20-1 and TRBJ2-1; D might be TRBD2 (5 bases). V lost 5 bases and J lost 2, with 16 bases in between. The germline V gene has CDR1 DFQATT and CDR2 SNEGSKA (reference sequence). This CDR3 spans 15 amino acids.